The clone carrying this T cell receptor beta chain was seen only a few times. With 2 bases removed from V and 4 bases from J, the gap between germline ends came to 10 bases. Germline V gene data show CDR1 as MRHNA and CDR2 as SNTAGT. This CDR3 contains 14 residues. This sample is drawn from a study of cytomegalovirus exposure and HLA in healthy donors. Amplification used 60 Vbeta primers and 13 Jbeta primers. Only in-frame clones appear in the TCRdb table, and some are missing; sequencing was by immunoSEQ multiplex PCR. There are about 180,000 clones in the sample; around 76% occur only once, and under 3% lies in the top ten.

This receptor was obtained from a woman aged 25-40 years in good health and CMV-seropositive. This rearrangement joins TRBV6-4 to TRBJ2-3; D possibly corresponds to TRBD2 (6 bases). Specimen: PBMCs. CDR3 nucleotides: TGTGCCAGCAGTGACACCAGGGACTCAGATACGCAGTATTTT. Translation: CASSDTRDSDTQYF.